The T cell receptor (beta chain) described here comes from a study of response to subunit inactivated influenza vaccine. A few counts support this clonotype. TCRdb fed the RT-PCR reads into MiXCR, producing one record per CDR3 protein. The table shows 450,000 to 600,000 distinct CDR3 sequences, with about 17% occurring only once. Trimming cost V 1 base and J 8 bases, with 11 bases left between them. The CDR3 extends over 12 amino acids. Germline CDR1 reads SQVTM; CDR2 reads ANQGSEA. This clonotype was obtained from a man aged 50-75 years who received an inactivated influenza vaccine. This rearrangement joins TRBV29-1 to TRBJ1-2, with D unclear. The sample was CD4+ T cells sorted from PBMCs, taken approximately 25 months after vaccination. CDR3 loop: CSVEVLRIGYTF. Here the CDR3 DNA reads TGCAGCGTTGAAGTCCTCAGGATCGGCTACACCTTC.